These 4 T cell receptor beta chains were all obtained from the same sample, sequenced in a study of blood T cell repertoires in COVID-19. Measured with immunoSEQ multiplex PCR; TCRdb has only the in-frame clones, and not every one. Of some 60,000 clones in the sample, over 85% were seen once. The sequenced sample consisted of peripheral blood. The receptor set was obtained from a man aged 55 to 70 with acute or convalescent COVID-19.

V usage is TRBV18 and J usage is TRBJ2-7, with no clear D. This CDR3 has 15 residues. Trimming shortened V by 3 bases and J by 0 bases, and 12 bases separated the two germline ends. Looked up from germline, CDR1 is KGHSH and CDR2 is LQKENI. CDR3 in amino acids: CASSPFSGDSYEQYF. DNA for the CDR3: TGTGCCAGCTCACCCTTCTCGGGTGACTCCTACGAGCAGTACTTC.

V gene TRBV9 combines with J gene TRBJ2-3, with D perhaps TRBD2 (7 bases). The CDR3 sequence is 17 residues long. CDR1 is SGDLS, CDR2 YYNGEE, per germline. V lost 1 base and J 2 bases, leaving 17 bases between the germline ends. CDR3 nucleotides: TGTGCCAGCAGCGTAACCGTGGGGGGGCGGAACACAGATACGCAGTATTTT. Its protein is CASSVTVGGRNTDTQYF.

The rearrangement joins TRBV30 to TRBJ1-4, with TRBD1 as a possible D gene (5 bases). The CDR3 length is 14 residues. Germline values: CDR1 GTSNPN, CDR2 SVGIG (reference sequence). The CDR3 DNA reads as TGTGCTTCTAAGGATCAGGCGGGGGATGAAAAACTGTTTTTT. Its translation: CASKDQAGDEKLFF.

J is TRBJ2-3 and V is TRBV11-2; a weak D match, TRBD1 (6 bases). Germline assignment: CDR1 SGHAT and CDR2 FQNNGV. The CDR3 consists of 19 residues. V dropped 2 bases and J dropped 2 bases, with 23 bases sitting between them. The CDR3 DNA is TGTGCCAGCAGCTTAAGGTCGGAACGATCCGGGACACACACAGATACGCAGTATTTT. Its protein product is CASSLRSERSGTHTDTQYF.